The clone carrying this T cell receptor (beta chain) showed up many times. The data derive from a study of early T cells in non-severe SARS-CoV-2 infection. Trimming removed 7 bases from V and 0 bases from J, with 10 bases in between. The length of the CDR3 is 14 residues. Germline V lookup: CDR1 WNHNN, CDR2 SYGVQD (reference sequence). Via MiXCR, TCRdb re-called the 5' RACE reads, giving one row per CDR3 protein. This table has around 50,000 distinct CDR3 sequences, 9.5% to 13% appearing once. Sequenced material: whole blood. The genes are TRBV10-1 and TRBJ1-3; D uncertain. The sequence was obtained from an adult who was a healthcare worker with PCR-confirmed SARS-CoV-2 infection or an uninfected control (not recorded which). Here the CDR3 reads CASKASSSGNTIYF. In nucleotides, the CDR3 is TGCGCCAGCAAAGCATCAAGCTCTGGAAACACCATATATTTT.